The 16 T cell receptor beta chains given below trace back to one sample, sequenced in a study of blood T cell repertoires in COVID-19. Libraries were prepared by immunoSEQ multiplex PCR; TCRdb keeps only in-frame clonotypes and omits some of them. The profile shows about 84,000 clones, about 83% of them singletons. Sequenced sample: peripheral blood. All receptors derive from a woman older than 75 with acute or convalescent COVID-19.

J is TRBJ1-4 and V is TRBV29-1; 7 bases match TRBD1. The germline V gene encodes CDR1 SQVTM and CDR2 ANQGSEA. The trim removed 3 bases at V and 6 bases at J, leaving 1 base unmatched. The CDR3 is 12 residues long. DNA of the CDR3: TGCAGCGTTGAGACAGGGCATGAAAAACTGTTTTTT. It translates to CSVETGHEKLFF.

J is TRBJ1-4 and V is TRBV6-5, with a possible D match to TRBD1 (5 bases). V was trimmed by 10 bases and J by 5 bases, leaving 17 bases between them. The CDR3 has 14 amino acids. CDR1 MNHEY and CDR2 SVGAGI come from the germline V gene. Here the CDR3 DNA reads TGTGCCACATATGGTTGGTGGGGCAATGAAAAACTGTTTTTT. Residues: CATYGWWGNEKLFF.

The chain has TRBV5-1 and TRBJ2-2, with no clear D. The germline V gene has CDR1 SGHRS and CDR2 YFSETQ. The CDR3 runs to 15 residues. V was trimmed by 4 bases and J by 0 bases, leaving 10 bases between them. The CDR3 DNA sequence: TGCGCCAGCAGCGCAGCGCAGTCGAACACCGGGGAGCTGTTTTTT. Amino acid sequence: CASSAAQSNTGELFF.

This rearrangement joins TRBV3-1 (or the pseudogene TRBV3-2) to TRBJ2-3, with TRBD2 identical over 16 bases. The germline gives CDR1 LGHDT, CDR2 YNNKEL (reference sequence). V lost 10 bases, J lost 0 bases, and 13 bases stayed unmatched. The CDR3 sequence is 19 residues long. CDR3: CATSPGTSGRVLSTDTQYF. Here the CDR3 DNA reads TGTGCCACCAGTCCCGGGACTAGCGGGAGGGTCCTTAGCACAGATACGCAGTATTTT.

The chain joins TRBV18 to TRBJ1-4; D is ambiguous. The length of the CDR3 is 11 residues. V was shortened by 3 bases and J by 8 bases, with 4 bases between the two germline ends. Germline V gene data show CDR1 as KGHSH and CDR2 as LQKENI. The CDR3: CASSPSEKLFF. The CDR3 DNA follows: TGTGCCAGCTCACCCTCCGAAAAACTGTTTTTT.

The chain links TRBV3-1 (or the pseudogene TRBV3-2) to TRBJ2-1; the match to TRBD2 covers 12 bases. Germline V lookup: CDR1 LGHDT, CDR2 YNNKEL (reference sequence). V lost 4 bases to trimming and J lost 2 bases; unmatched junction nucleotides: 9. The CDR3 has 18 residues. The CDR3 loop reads CASSRVTSGSSPYNEQFF. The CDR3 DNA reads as TGTGCCAGCAGCCGGGTGACTAGCGGGAGTTCCCCCTACAATGAGCAGTTCTTC.

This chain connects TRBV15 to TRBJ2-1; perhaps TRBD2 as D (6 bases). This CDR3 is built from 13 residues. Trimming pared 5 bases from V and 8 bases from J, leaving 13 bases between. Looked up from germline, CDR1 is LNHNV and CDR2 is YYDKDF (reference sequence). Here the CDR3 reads CATSVGGSDEQFF. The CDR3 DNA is TGTGCCACCAGCGTGGGGGGTAGCGATGAGCAGTTCTTC.

The CDR3, as DNA: TGTGCCAGCAGTTCAGGGAATCAGCCCCAGCATTTT. This translates into CASSSGNQPQHF. The rearrangement joins TRBV2 to TRBJ1-5, with D possibly matching TRBD1 (5 bases). This CDR3 comprises 12 residues. Per germline, CDR1 SNHLY and CDR2 FYNNEI. With 5 bases removed from V and 4 bases from J, the gap between germline ends came to 6 bases.

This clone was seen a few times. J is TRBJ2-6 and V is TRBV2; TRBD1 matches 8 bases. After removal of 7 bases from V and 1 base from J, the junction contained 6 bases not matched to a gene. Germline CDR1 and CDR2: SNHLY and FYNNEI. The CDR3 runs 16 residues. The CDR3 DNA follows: TGTGCCAGCAACCCGGACAGGGTTTCTGGGGCCAACGTCCTGACTTTC. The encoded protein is CASNPDRVSGANVLTF.

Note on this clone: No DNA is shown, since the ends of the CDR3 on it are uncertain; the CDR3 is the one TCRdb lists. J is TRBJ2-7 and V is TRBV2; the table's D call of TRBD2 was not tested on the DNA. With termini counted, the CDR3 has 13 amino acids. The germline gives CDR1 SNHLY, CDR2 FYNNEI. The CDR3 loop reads CASSEVGAGTREF.

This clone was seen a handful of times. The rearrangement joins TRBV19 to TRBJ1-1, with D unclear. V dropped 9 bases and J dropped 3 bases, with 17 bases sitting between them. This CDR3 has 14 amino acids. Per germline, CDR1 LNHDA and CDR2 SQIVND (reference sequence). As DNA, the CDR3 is TGTGCCAGCACACTTGAGGGTATGGACACTGAAGCTTTCTTT. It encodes CASTLEGMDTEAFF.

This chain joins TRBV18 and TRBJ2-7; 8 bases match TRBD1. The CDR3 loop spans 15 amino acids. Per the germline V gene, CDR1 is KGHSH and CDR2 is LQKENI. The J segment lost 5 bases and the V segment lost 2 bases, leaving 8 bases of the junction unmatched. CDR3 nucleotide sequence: TGTGCCAGCTCACCATTAGGACAGGGTGCCCACGAGCAGTACTTC. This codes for CASSPLGQGAHEQYF.

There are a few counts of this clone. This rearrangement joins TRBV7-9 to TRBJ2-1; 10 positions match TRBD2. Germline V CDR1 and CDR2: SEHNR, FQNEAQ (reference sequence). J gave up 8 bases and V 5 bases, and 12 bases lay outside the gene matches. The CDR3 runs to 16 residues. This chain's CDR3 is CASSPWTSGITDEQFF. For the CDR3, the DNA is TGTGCCAGCAGCCCCTGGACTAGCGGAATCACTGATGAGCAGTTCTTC.

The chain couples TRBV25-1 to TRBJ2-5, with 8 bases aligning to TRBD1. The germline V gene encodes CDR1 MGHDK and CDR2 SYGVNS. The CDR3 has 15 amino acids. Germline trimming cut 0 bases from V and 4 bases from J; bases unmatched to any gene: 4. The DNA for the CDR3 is TGTGCCAGCAGTGAATATACAGGGGGACGAGAGACCCAGTACTTC. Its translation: CASSEYTGGRETQYF.

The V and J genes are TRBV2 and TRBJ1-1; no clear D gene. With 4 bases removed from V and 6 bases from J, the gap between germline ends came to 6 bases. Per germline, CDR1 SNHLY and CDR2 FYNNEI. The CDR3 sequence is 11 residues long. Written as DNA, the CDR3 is TGTGCCAGCAGTGGACATTCTGAAGCTTTCTTT. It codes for CASSGHSEAFF.

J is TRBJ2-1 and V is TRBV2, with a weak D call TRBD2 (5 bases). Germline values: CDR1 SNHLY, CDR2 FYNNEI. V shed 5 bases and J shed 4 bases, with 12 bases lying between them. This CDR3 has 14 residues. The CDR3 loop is CASSPPRGYNEQFF. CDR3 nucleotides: TGTGCCAGCAGTCCCCCGCGCGGGTACAATGAGCAGTTCTTC.